A selection of T cell receptor beta chains follows, all from one sample in a study of Ad26.COV2.S vaccination and SARS-CoV-2 variants. Sequencing was performed with immunoSEQ multiplex PCR; in TCRdb, only in-frame clones are kept and a portion is missing. There are roughly 350,000 clones in the sample; around 90% occur only once, and roughly 3.1% lies in the top ten. The sample in question was peripheral blood, obtained in a trial of Ad26.COV2.S vaccine versus placebo. These receptors came from a person aged 18-65 years who received the Ad26.COV2.S COVID-19 vaccine or a placebo. Both conserved end residues are part of each CDR3. D genes are given only for firm matches. Clone size is shown for a subset of rows, as once, few, many or a class of expanded clone.

d_gene: TRBD1
abundance: -
j_gene: TRBJ2-7
v_gene: TRBV5-1
CDR3nt: TGCGCCAGCAGCTCAACGGACAGGGCGATAGACGAGCAGTACTTC
CDR3aa: CASSSTDRAIDEQYF

d_gene: -
abundance: -
j_gene: TRBJ2-1
v_gene: TRBV3-1/TRBV3-2
CDR3nt: TGTGCCAGCAGCGAAGCGGGTCCCCCCTACAATGAGCAGTTCTTC
CDR3aa: CASSEAGPPYNEQFF

d_gene: -
abundance: -
j_gene: TRBJ1-1
v_gene: TRBV19
CDR3nt: TGTGCCAGTAGTAATTCGTGGGGGAACACTGAAGCTTTCTTT
CDR3aa: CASSNSWGNTEAFF

d_gene: -
abundance: -
j_gene: TRBJ1-5
v_gene: TRBV7-2
CDR3nt: TGTGCCAGCAGCTTAGATGGGTGGGGGATGGGTTTACCCCAGCATTTT
CDR3aa: CASSLDGWGMGLPQHF

d_gene: TRBD2
abundance: -
j_gene: TRBJ2-7
v_gene: TRBV19
CDR3nt: TGTGCCAGTAGTTACTGGGTAGCGGGGGCCCGGCAAGGCGAGCAGTACTTC
CDR3aa: CASSYWVAGARQGEQYF

d_gene: -
abundance: -
j_gene: TRBJ1-5
v_gene: TRBV7-2
CDR3nt: TGTGCCAGCAGCTTATGGGGTGATAGCAATCAGCCCCAGCATTTT
CDR3aa: CASSLWGDSNQPQHF

d_gene: -
abundance: -
j_gene: TRBJ1-5
v_gene: TRBV4-3
CDR3nt: TGCGCCAGCAGCCCCCGGGTCGCAGTGGGCAATCAGCCCCAGCATTTT
CDR3aa: CASSPRVAVGNQPQHF

d_gene: -
abundance: -
j_gene: TRBJ1-3
v_gene: TRBV7-9
CDR3nt: TGTGCCAGCAGGCTCGGAAGCTCTGGAAACACCATATATTTT
CDR3aa: CASRLGSSGNTIYF

d_gene: -
abundance: -
j_gene: TRBJ2-1
v_gene: TRBV30
CDR3nt: TGTGCCTGGAGTGTACCACCATACAATGAGCAGTTCTTC
CDR3aa: CAWSVPPYNEQFF

d_gene: -
abundance: -
j_gene: TRBJ2-3
v_gene: TRBV24-1
CDR3nt: TGTGCCACCAGTGATGGTGGGAGAGATACGCAGTATTTT
CDR3aa: CATSDGGRDTQYF

d_gene: TRBD1
abundance: -
j_gene: TRBJ2-7
v_gene: TRBV4-1
CDR3nt: TGCGCCAGCAGCCAAGAGACAGGGGGTATCGACGAGCAGTACTTC
CDR3aa: CASSQETGGIDEQYF

d_gene: TRBD1
abundance: once
j_gene: TRBJ2-5
v_gene: TRBV19
CDR3nt: TGTGCCAGTACCCCGGCGGCAGGGGGCCAAGAGACCCAGTACTTC
CDR3aa: CASTPAAGGQETQYF

d_gene: -
abundance: few
j_gene: TRBJ1-4
v_gene: TRBV5-1
CDR3nt: TGCGCCAGCAGCCTGGGAGGCTATAATGAAAAACTGTTTTTT
CDR3aa: CASSLGGYNEKLFF

d_gene: TRBD1
abundance: -
j_gene: TRBJ1-2
v_gene: TRBV5-6
CDR3nt: TGTGCCAGCAGCTTGGTATCGGGACAGGGGTACTATGGCTACACCTTC
CDR3aa: CASSLVSGQGYYGYTF

d_gene: -
abundance: -
j_gene: TRBJ2-2
v_gene: TRBV6-6
CDR3nt: TGTGCCAGCAGTTACCCTGGGAGGAACACCGGGGAGCTGTTTTTT
CDR3aa: CASSYPGRNTGELFF

d_gene: -
abundance: -
j_gene: TRBJ2-7
v_gene: TRBV24-1
CDR3nt: TGTGCCACCAGTGATCTTCCTCAATCCACCTACGAGCAGTACTTC
CDR3aa: CATSDLPQSTYEQYF

d_gene: -
abundance: -
j_gene: TRBJ1-6
v_gene: TRBV11-2
CDR3nt: TGTGCCAGCAGCTTAGTGGGGGCAGGGGAGTATAATTCACCCCTCCACTTT
CDR3aa: CASSLVGAGEYNSPLHF

d_gene: -
abundance: -
j_gene: TRBJ2-5
v_gene: TRBV5-5
CDR3nt: TGTGCCAGCATAGGCGGCACAAAGGGTGAGACCCAGTACTTC
CDR3aa: CASIGGTKGETQYF

d_gene: -
abundance: -
j_gene: TRBJ2-7
v_gene: TRBV18
CDR3nt: TGTGCCAGCTCACCCGACTTGGCGGGTGGCGAGCAGTACTTC
CDR3aa: CASSPDLAGGEQYF

d_gene: -
abundance: -
j_gene: TRBJ2-7
v_gene: TRBV30
CDR3nt: TGTGCCTGGAGTGTTACAGCCTACGAGCAGTACTTC
CDR3aa: CAWSVTAYEQYF

d_gene: TRBD1
abundance: -
j_gene: TRBJ2-2
v_gene: TRBV19
CDR3nt: TGTGCCACCCTCGGCAGGGGACAGGGGAGGACCGGGGAGCTGTTTTTT
CDR3aa: CATLGRGQGRTGELFF

d_gene: -
abundance: -
j_gene: TRBJ1-1
v_gene: TRBV29-1
CDR3nt: TGCAGCGTCCAGGGTCGCATGAACACTGAAGCTTTCTTT
CDR3aa: CSVQGRMNTEAFF

d_gene: TRBD1
abundance: -
j_gene: TRBJ1-6
v_gene: TRBV5-1
CDR3nt: TGCGCCAGCAGCTTGGCCAGACAGGGGAATAATTCACCCCTCCACTTT
CDR3aa: CASSLARQGNNSPLHF

d_gene: TRBD1
abundance: -
j_gene: TRBJ1-2
v_gene: TRBV27
CDR3nt: TGTGCCAGCAGTTTATCCAGGGGGCATGGCTACACCTTC
CDR3aa: CASSLSRGHGYTF

d_gene: -
abundance: -
j_gene: TRBJ1-1
v_gene: TRBV10-3
CDR3nt: TGTGCCATCAGAGGGGAATTGGCCACTGAAGCTTTCTTT
CDR3aa: CAIRGELATEAFF

d_gene: -
abundance: -
j_gene: TRBJ1-1
v_gene: TRBV27
CDR3nt: TGTGCCAGCAGTTTATGGTCCGAGAACACTGAAGCTTTCTTT
CDR3aa: CASSLWSENTEAFF

d_gene: -
abundance: -
j_gene: TRBJ2-3
v_gene: TRBV15
CDR3nt: TGTGCCACCAGCAGAGGAGAGGCCCGAGGGGGGACAGATACGCAGTATTTT
CDR3aa: CATSRGEARGGTDTQYF

d_gene: TRBD2
abundance: -
j_gene: TRBJ2-5
v_gene: TRBV4-2
CDR3nt: TGTGCCAGCAGCCTTACTAGCGGGGTCGGTCAAGAGACCCAGTACTTC
CDR3aa: CASSLTSGVGQETQYF

d_gene: -
abundance: -
j_gene: TRBJ1-2
v_gene: TRBV10-3
CDR3nt: TGTGCCATCATGGGCCAGGGTTTCAATGGCTACACCTTC
CDR3aa: CAIMGQGFNGYTF

d_gene: -
abundance: -
j_gene: TRBJ2-1
v_gene: TRBV19
CDR3nt: TGTGCCACCCGAACCTCCTACAATGAGCAGTTCTTC
CDR3aa: CATRTSYNEQFF

d_gene: TRBD1
abundance: -
j_gene: TRBJ2-7
v_gene: TRBV13
CDR3nt: TGTGCCAGCAGCCCCTGGGACAGGGCCGACGAGCAGTACTTC
CDR3aa: CASSPWDRADEQYF

d_gene: TRBD1
abundance: -
j_gene: TRBJ2-2
v_gene: TRBV14
CDR3nt: TGTGCCAGCAGGGGACAGGGTGTGAACACCGGGGAGCTGTTTTTT
CDR3aa: CASRGQGVNTGELFF

d_gene: -
abundance: -
j_gene: TRBJ2-1
v_gene: TRBV11-2
CDR3nt: TGTGCCAGCAGCACCGGGACACGGTACAATGAGCAGTTCTTC
CDR3aa: CASSTGTRYNEQFF

d_gene: TRBD1
abundance: -
j_gene: TRBJ2-7
v_gene: TRBV5-1
CDR3nt: TGCGCCAGCAGCTACCTCGGGACAGCGGACGAGCAGTACTTC
CDR3aa: CASSYLGTADEQYF

d_gene: TRBD2
abundance: -
j_gene: TRBJ2-3
v_gene: TRBV5-1
CDR3nt: TGCGCCAGCAGCTTGAGCTTGGCTAGCGGGACAGATACGCAGTATTTT
CDR3aa: CASSLSLASGTDTQYF

d_gene: TRBD2
abundance: -
j_gene: TRBJ2-1
v_gene: TRBV5-1
CDR3nt: TGCGCCAGCAGCTTGGTCCCTAGCGGGCTTTCCTACAATGAGCAGTTCTTC
CDR3aa: CASSLVPSGLSYNEQFF

d_gene: TRBD2
abundance: once
j_gene: TRBJ2-1
v_gene: TRBV7-3
CDR3nt: TGTGCCAGCAGCCCTAGACTAGCGGGGGGACTACATGAGCAGTTCTTC
CDR3aa: CASSPRLAGGLHEQFF

d_gene: TRBD1
abundance: -
j_gene: TRBJ2-1
v_gene: TRBV5-1
CDR3nt: TGCGCCAGCAGGGGAGGGACAGGGATTTCCTACAATGAGCAGTTCTTC
CDR3aa: CASRGGTGISYNEQFF